This entry lists 31 T cell receptor beta chains sequenced from one sample in a study of T cell repertoires in cytomegalovirus infection. TCRdb re-analysed the reads in MiXCR, keeping a single row per CDR3 protein. The table shows about 150,000 distinct CDR3 sequences, with around 22% occurring only once. Sequenced material: PBMCs. The source is a human donor in good health (CMV status not recorded). Some clones in this sample may be carry-over from other donors' samples.

This clonotype was recorded many times. The rearrangement links TRBV28 to TRBJ2-7; D not resolved. Germline assignment: CDR1 MDHEN and CDR2 SYDVKM. This CDR3 has 15 residues. Between the trimmed V and J ends, which lost 1 base and 3 bases, there was a span of 13 bases. CDR3 DNA: TGTGCCAGCAGTTTATTCGCGACGGAAAGCTACGAGCAGTACTTC. Residues: CASSLFATESYEQYF.

CDR3 nucleotide sequence: TGTGCCAGCAGTTACTCTAAGGAATATAGCTACACCTTC. Its translation is CASSYSKEYSYTF. The chain is built from TRBV6-5 and TRBJ1-2; unclear D gene. The V end lost 0 bases, the J end lost 9 bases, and 11 bases lay between the germline ends. From germline, CDR1 is MNHEY and CDR2 SVGAGI. The CDR3 spans 13 residues.

At least ten counts were recorded for this clonotype. CDR3 loop: CASSFDGYEQYF. The CDR3 DNA is TGTGCCAGCAGCTTCGATGGTTACGAGCAGTACTTC. The chain joins TRBV7-2 to TRBJ2-7; D is undetermined. CDR1 is SGHTA and CDR2 is FQGNSA in the germline V gene. V lost 3 bases, J lost 4 bases, and 7 bases lay in between. CDR3 size: 12 residues. Using reference TRBV7-2 and TRBJ2-7 for the parts outside the CDR3, the full variable domain is GAGVSQSPSNKVTEKGKDVELRCDPISGHTALYWYRQSLGQGLEFLIYFQGNSAPDKSGLPSDRFSAERTGGSVSTLTIQRTQQEDSAVYLCASSFDGYEQYFGPGTRLTVT.

As DNA, the CDR3 is TGTGCCAGCAGCCAAGACCCTTTTACGGGGGGAAGCCAAGAGACCCAGTACTTC. This encodes CASSQDPFTGGSQETQYF. This sequence joins TRBV3-1 and TRBJ2-5; 7 bases fit TRBD2. Unmatched junction bases numbered 11, after V lost 0 bases and J lost 1 base. The V gene's germline CDR1 is LGHDT and CDR2 YNNKEL (reference sequence). The CDR3 loop spans 18 amino acids.

The chain recombines TRBV12-3 or TRBV12-4 with TRBJ2-1; D is perhaps TRBD1 (6 bases). V dropped 5 bases and J dropped 0 bases, with 17 bases sitting between them. This CDR3 has 17 amino acids. CDR3: CASSPRGSALSYNEQFF. For the CDR3, the DNA is TGTGCCAGCAGTCCCAGGGGTAGCGCGCTCTCCTACAATGAGCAGTTCTTC.

By proportion, this clonotype is medium-sized. V usage is TRBV6-1 and J usage is TRBJ1-5, with 10 bases lining up with TRBD1. The CDR3 extends over 15 amino acids. V lost 3 bases and J lost 5; bases outside the gene matches: 4. Germline CDR1 is MNHNS and CDR2 is SASEGT. The CDR3 DNA is TGTGCCAGCAGTGAGACAGGGGGCGGGTATCAGCCCCAGCATTTT. It translates to CASSETGGGYQPQHF.

At least ten counts were recorded for this clonotype. The chain employs TRBV7-9 and TRBJ2-5; a possible D gene is TRBD2 (5 bases). CDR1 is SEHNR, CDR2 FQNEAQ, per germline (reference sequence). This CDR3 is 15 amino acids long. V gave up 2 bases and J gave up 2 bases, with 12 bases separating them. The CDR3 protein is CASSLTGVEQETQYF. In nucleotides, the CDR3 is TGTGCCAGCAGCTTAACCGGGGTGGAGCAAGAGACCCAGTACTTC.

Ten or more counts support this clonotype. J is TRBJ2-5 and V is TRBV7-2; the D call may be TRBD1 or TRBD2 (6 bases each). CDR1 is SGHTA, CDR2 FQGNSA, per germline. V dropped 0 bases and J dropped 2 bases, with 13 bases sitting between them. The CDR3 is made up of 16 amino acids. This CDR3 reads CASSLALGGGQETQYF. The CDR3 DNA follows: TGTGCCAGCAGCTTAGCCCTAGGGGGAGGACAAGAGACCCAGTACTTC.

This clonotype was recorded a few times. The chain combines TRBV2 with TRBJ2-7; D not resolved. Germline CDR1 and CDR2: SNHLY and FYNNEI. Trimming removed 0 bases at V and 2 bases at J, with 8 bases between. This CDR3 region has 14 residues. In DNA, the CDR3 is TGTGCCAGCAGTGAAGCCGCTCGGGCCTACGAGCAGTACTTC. Translation gives CASSEAARAYEQYF.

V gene TRBV7-9 combines with J gene TRBJ1-1; D unclear. Germline loops: CDR1 SEHNR, CDR2 FQNEAQ (reference sequence). With 7 bases removed from V and 6 bases from J, the gap between germline ends came to 24 bases. The CDR3 totals 16 residues. CDR3 DNA: TGTGCCAGCACTATCGCTGGGCAGTCCTCAACTTCTGAAGCTTTCTTT. Amino acids: CASTIAGQSSTSEAFF.

This clonotype was picked up a small number of times. The rearrangement joins TRBV11-3 to TRBJ1-5, with D perhaps matching TRBD1 (5 bases). CDR1 SGHNT and CDR2 YENEEA come from the germline V gene. The CDR3 runs 15 residues. V was shortened by 4 bases and J by 3 bases, with 13 bases between the two germline ends. As DNA, the CDR3 is TGTGCCAGCAGCTGGGGGACGCGCGCCAATCAGCCCCAGCATTTT. The encoded protein is CASSWGTRANQPQHF.

The gene calls are TRBV7-8 and TRBJ1-1, with a possible D match to TRBD1 (6 bases). CDR3 length equals 16 residues. V dropped 3 bases and J dropped 0 bases, with 14 bases sitting between them. Germline assignment: CDR1 SGHVS and CDR2 FQNEAQ. The CDR3 loop is CASSLARGQLNTEAFF. As DNA, the CDR3 is TGTGCCAGCAGCTTGGCTCGAGGACAGTTGAACACTGAAGCTTTCTTT.

This clonotype was recorded at least ten times. The rearrangement links TRBV7-2 to TRBJ2-7; D is ambiguous. The CDR3 is made up of 15 amino acids. Germline values: CDR1 SGHTA, CDR2 FQGNSA. Between the trimmed V and J ends, which lost 1 base and 6 bases, there was a span of 16 bases. The CDR3 DNA follows: TGTGCCAGCAGCTTAGATCGCCTGAAAGGGCGCGAGCAGTACTTC. Translating it yields CASSLDRLKGREQYF.

This clonotype was seen more than once but under ten times. The gene calls are TRBV28 and TRBJ1-5; TRBD1 agrees at 10 bases. Germline V CDR1 and CDR2: MDHEN, SYDVKM. V lost 1 base, J lost 4 bases, and 4 bases stayed unmatched. This CDR3 has 16 amino acids. CDR3 DNA: TGTGCCAGCAGTTTATTCGGGACAGGGGCTAATCAGCCCCAGCATTTT. Translation: CASSLFGTGANQPQHF. Supplemented by reference TRBV28 and TRBJ1-5, the full variable domain reads DVKVTQSSRYLVKRTGEKVFLECVQDMDHENMFWYRQDPGLGLRLIYFSYDVKMKEKGDIPEGYSVSREKKERFSLILESASTNQTSMYLCASSLFGTGANQPQHFGDGTRLSIL.

This chain links TRBV30 with TRBJ1-1, with D hard to call. The CDR3 runs 12 residues. Germline V gene lookup returns CDR1 GTSNPN and CDR2 SVGIG (reference sequence). V lost 5 bases and J lost 1, with 8 bases in between. The CDR3 DNA reads as TGTGCCTGGGACCTGCGGAACACTGAAGCTTTCTTT. Its protein product is CAWDLRNTEAFF.

The table lists this clonotype with many counts. Here the CDR3 reads CASSPWGDSYEQYF. CDR3 DNA: TGTGCCAGCAGCCCCTGGGGGGACTCCTACGAGCAGTACTTC. This rearrangement joins TRBV7-6 to TRBJ2-7, with D tentatively TRBD2 (6 bases). Germline CDR1 SGHVS, CDR2 FNYEAQ. V dropped 5 bases and J dropped 0 bases, with 11 bases sitting between them. This CDR3 spans 14 amino acids. Full variable domain (remainder filled in from reference TRBV7-6 and TRBJ2-7): GAGVSQSPRYKVTKRGQDVALRCDPISGHVSLYWYRQALGQGPEFLTYFNYEAQQDKSGLPNDRFSAERPEGSISTLTIQRTEQRDSAMYRCASSPWGDSYEQYFGPGTRLTVT.

The chain employs TRBV7-9 and TRBJ2-7; 7 nucleotides match TRBD1. V dropped 2 bases and J dropped 7; count of bases not matched to a gene: 5. The CDR3 length is 13 residues. Germline CDR1 is SEHNR and CDR2 is FQNEAQ (reference sequence). CDR3 loop: CASSLRSGGEQYF. In DNA form, the CDR3 reads TGTGCCAGCAGCTTAAGGTCAGGGGGTGAGCAGTACTTC.

The chain uses TRBV12-3 or TRBV12-4 and TRBJ1-2; possible D gene TRBD1, 6 bases. V was pared by 3 bases and J by 0 bases, with 14 bases between. This CDR3 is 16 amino acids long. The DNA of the CDR3 is TGTGCCAGCAGTTTCGACTACAGGGATGCTAACTATGGCTACACCTTC. Protein product: CASSFDYRDANYGYTF.

This clonotype has at least ten counts. The chain employs TRBV7-2 and TRBJ2-5; 9 nucleotides match TRBD2. Germline V gene lookup returns CDR1 SGHTA and CDR2 FQGNSA. The CDR3 runs 14 residues. V was clipped by 1 base and J by 4 bases; unmatched bases: 1. CDR3 protein: CASSLGAGGETQYF. The CDR3 nucleotides are TGTGCCAGCAGCTTAGGAGCGGGAGGAGAGACCCAGTACTTC. Variable domain in full (rest from reference TRBV7-2 and TRBJ2-5): GAGVSQSPSNKVTEKGKDVELRCDPISGHTALYWYRQSLGQGLEFLIYFQGNSAPDKSGLPSDRFSAERTGGSVSTLTIQRTQQEDSAVYLCASSLGAGGETQYFGPGTRLLVL.

There are a few counts of this clonotype. V and J are TRBV5-1 and TRBJ2-3; 14 positions agree with TRBD2. Germline V gene sequence: CDR1 SGHRS, CDR2 YFSETQ. The CDR3 has 19 residues. Trimming at V came to 0 bases and at J to 4 bases, leaving 10 bases not matched to a gene. The CDR3 is CASSLVGTSGSPVSDTQYF. CDR3 nucleotides: TGCGCCAGCAGCTTGGTAGGGACTAGCGGGAGTCCTGTGTCAGATACGCAGTATTTT.

This clonotype appeared once. This chain joins TRBV19 and TRBJ2-3; D perhaps matches TRBD1 (5 bases). The V end was cut by 7 bases, the J end by 0 bases, with 14 bases between. In germline, CDR1 is LNHDA, CDR2 SQIVND (reference sequence). The CDR3 runs 15 residues. The CDR3 region is CASTLGQLSTDTQYF. The CDR3, as DNA: TGTGCCAGTACCCTAGGACAACTTAGCACAGATACGCAGTATTTT.

The V call is TRBV4-1, the J call TRBJ2-1; 9 nucleotides match TRBD2. Germline assignment: CDR1 MGHRA and CDR2 YSYEKL. The CDR3 contains 17 residues. Trimming took 1 base from V and 8 from J; bases not matched to a gene: 12. CDR3: CASSQAGASGAFHEQFF. The DNA of the CDR3 is TGCGCCAGCAGCCAAGCTGGGGCTAGCGGGGCCTTTCATGAGCAGTTCTTC.

This chain connects TRBV9 to TRBJ2-1; a weak D match, TRBD2 (6 bases). The germline V and J ends were trimmed by 4 bases and 10 bases, with 21 bases remaining between them. This CDR3 region has 15 residues. Germline V gives CDR1 SGDLS, CDR2 YYNGEE. Written as DNA, the CDR3 is TGTGCCAGCAGCCCCCGGGACTTCATCACGGAGGAGCAGTTCTTC. Protein product: CASSPRDFITEEQFF. The complete variable domain, with remaining parts taken from reference TRBV9 and TRBJ2-1, reads DSGVTQTPKHLITATGQRVTLRCSPRSGDLSVYWYQQSLDQGLQFLIQYYNGEERAKGNILERFSAQQFPDLHSELNLSSLELGDSALYFCASSPRDFITEEQFFGPGTRLTVL.

On this clonotype itself: A much larger clone lies a single base off, so this may be a read error. This sequence joins TRBV28 and TRBJ1-2; 8 bases map to TRBD1. Germline-derived CDR1 and CDR2 are MDHEN and SYDVKM. This CDR3 is built from 15 residues. CDR3 DNA sequence: TGTGCCAGAAGTTCCCGTGGTCAGGGGGCATTTGGCTACACCTTC. Translating it yields CARSSRGQGAFGYTF.

The CDR3 DNA reads TGTGCCAGCAGACATTCAATGGCGGGGGCGGGGGAGACCCAGTACTTC. It yields the protein CASRHSMAGAGETQYF. The chain uses TRBV28 and TRBJ2-5; TRBD2 might be the D (7 bases). The germline V gene has CDR1 MDHEN and CDR2 SYDVKM. The CDR3 contains 16 residues. V dropped 6 bases and J dropped 5 bases, with 22 bases sitting between them.

V is TRBV19 and J is TRBJ2-1; 7 nucleotides agree with TRBD2. The CDR3 runs 16 residues. Germline trimming cut 3 bases from V and 2 bases from J; bases unmatched to any gene: 7. Germline loops: CDR1 LNHDA, CDR2 SQIVND (reference sequence). DNA of the CDR3: TGTGCCAGTAGTATTGGAGTAGCGGGCCCCTACAATGAGCAGTTCTTC. Residues: CASSIGVAGPYNEQFF.

This clonotype was seen a few times. The chain joins TRBV29-1 to TRBJ1-2, with a tentative D call TRBD1 (5 bases). CDR1 and CDR2 (germline): SQVTM, ANQGSEA. The CDR3 is 14 amino acids. Trimming took 5 bases from V and 2 from J, leaving 15 bases between them. CDR3 sequence reads: CSVTDLGTNYGYTF. In DNA, the CDR3 is TGCAGCGTTACCGACCTCGGGACCAACTATGGCTACACCTTC.

The gene calls are TRBV7-6 and TRBJ2-1; 7 nucleotides match TRBD2. Per the germline V gene, CDR1 is SGHVS and CDR2 is FNYEAQ. The CDR3 runs to 15 residues. V trimming: 5 bases; J trimming: 7 bases; junction bases outside the gene matches: 11. The CDR3 loop reads CASSQGGGSGNEQFF. The CDR3 DNA is TGTGCCAGCAGCCAGGGTGGCGGGAGTGGGAATGAGCAGTTCTTC.

The chain employs TRBV19 and TRBJ2-1; no clear D gene. CDR1 and CDR2 from the germline V gene are LNHDA and SQIVND (reference sequence). CDR3 length: 13 amino acids. Trimming removed 0 bases at V and 7 bases at J, with 7 bases between. Here the CDR3 DNA reads TGTGCCAGTAGTATAGATTTCGTGAATGAGCAGTTCTTC. It encodes CASSIDFVNEQFF. Based on the CDR3 plus reference TRBV19 and TRBJ2-1, the full variable domain is DGGITQSPKYLFRKEGQNVTLSCEQNLNHDAMYWYRQDPGQGLRLIYYSQIVNDFQKGDIAEGYSVSREKKESFPLTVTSAQKNPTAFYLCASSIDFVNEQFFGPGTRLTVL.

This clonotype was found a few times. The chain joins TRBV5-1 to TRBJ2-3, with unresolved D. Germline CDR1 reads SGHRS; CDR2 reads YFSETQ. The CDR3 is made up of 14 amino acids. The germline V and J ends were trimmed by 0 bases and 1 base, with 6 bases remaining between them. CDR3 nucleotides: TGCGCCAGCAGCTTGGAGGCAGGCACAGATACGCAGTATTTT. Residues: CASSLEAGTDTQYF.

CDR3 sequence reads: CASSLLQGAATQYF. The CDR3 region has the DNA TGTGCCAGCAGCTTGCTACAGGGGGCCGCTACGCAGTATTTT. The V and J genes are TRBV5-6 and TRBJ2-3; 9 nucleotides agree with TRBD1. With 1 base clipped from V and 8 bases from J, the junction kept 5 bases outside the gene matches. Germline V gene data show CDR1 as SGHDT and CDR2 as YYEEEE. The CDR3 runs 14 residues.